This TCR beta chain was retrieved from a study of blood T cell repertoires in COVID-19. For the study at large: Acute and convalescent COVID-19 specimens originated in the United States, Italy and Spain.

The CDR3 totals 11 residues. The V end lost 8 bases, the J end lost 13 bases, and 12 bases lay between the germline ends. This table comes from immunoSEQ multiplex PCR, and its TCRdb copy is limited to in-frame clones, with some not included. Among about 190,000 clones listed, 89% were seen once. The TCR was taken from a man aged 35 to 55 with acute or convalescent COVID-19. The sequencing input was peripheral blood. This chain links TRBV12-3 or TRBV12-4 with TRBJ1-6; D possibly corresponds to TRBD1 (5 bases). CDR3 DNA sequence: TGTGCCAGCGGGACGGGGGAGCCCCTCCACTTT. Its protein product is CASGTGEPLHF.